A selection of T cell receptor beta chains follows, all from one sample in a study of T cells in Graves' hyperthyroidism and ophthalmopathy. TCRdb analysed the multiplex PCR reads with MiXCR anew, one entry per CDR3 protein. The sample carries approximately 210,000 distinct CDR3 sequences, 17% recorded once. Sequencing was done on a sample of blood. The source of these receptors is a man in his fifties or sixties with Graves' hyperthyroidism. Both conserved end residues are part of each CDR3. The D gene is left open where the match is weak. The size entry is marked missing in some rows and otherwise reads once, few, many or a size class.

D,J,V,size,DNA,CDR3
TRBD2,TRBJ2-7,TRBV3-1,many,TGTGCCAGCAGCCTGACTAGCGGGGGCCACGAGCAGTACTTC,CASSLTSGGHEQYF
TRBD1,TRBJ1-2,TRBV12-3/TRBV12-4,.,TGTGCCAGCACCGGGACAGATTATGGCTACACCTTC,CASTGTDYGYTF
.,TRBJ2-6,TRBV9,.,TGTGCCAGCAGCGTAGCTACAGGGTGGGATAGTGGGGCCAACGTCCTGACTTTC,CASSVATGWDSGANVLTF
.,TRBJ2-1,TRBV12-3/TRBV12-4,.,TGTGCCAGCAGTTCGGACAGCTTCTCCTACAATGAGCAGTTCTTC,CASSSDSFSYNEQFF
.,TRBJ2-3,TRBV11-2,many,TGTGCCAGCAGCGCAGCGTGGACAGAAGTGCAGTATTTT,CASSAAWTEVQYF
.,TRBJ1-5,TRBV12-3/TRBV12-4,many,TGTGCCAGCAGTTTCAATCCGGGCTTGGGTCAGCCCCAGCATTTT,CASSFNPGLGQPQHF
TRBD1,TRBJ2-2,TRBV5-1,few,TGCGCCAGCAGCTCCGGGACAGACACCGGGGAGCTGTTTTTT,CASSSGTDTGELFF
TRBD1,TRBJ2-3,TRBV2,many,TGTGCCAGCAGCGGACAGGACACAGATACGCAGTATTTT,CASSGQDTDTQYF
.,TRBJ2-3,TRBV29-1,few,TGCAGCTCCTTGTCAGGGGATCGGGCAGATACGCAGTATTTT,CSSLSGDRADTQYF
.,TRBJ1-5,TRBV12-3/TRBV12-4,many,TGTGCCAGCAGTTGGGGTAACAGCAATCAGCCCCAGCATTTT,CASSWGNSNQPQHF
.,TRBJ2-1,TRBV20-1,few,TGCAGTGCTAACAGGGTTAATCTAGGTGAGCAGTTCTTC,CSANRVNLGEQFF
.,TRBJ2-3,TRBV6-1,.,TGTGCCAGCAGTGGGGTGTCGGGGGATACGCAGTATTTT,CASSGVSGDTQYF
TRBD2,TRBJ2-5,TRBV4-1,.,TGCGCCAGCAGCCCCGCGGGGGCTAGCGGGTCGACCCAGTACTTC,CASSPAGASGSTQYF
.,TRBJ2-3,TRBV4-3,.,TGCGCCAGCAGCCCCGGGACCGAGGGGACAGATACGCAGTATTTT,CASSPGTEGTDTQYF
.,TRBJ2-1,TRBV7-9,many,TGTGCCAGCAGCTTATCTAACAGGGTCAATGAGCAGTTCTTC,CASSLSNRVNEQFF
TRBD2,TRBJ2-2,TRBV24-1,.,TGTGCCACCAGTGCTCCAGCGGGAGGACTGGGGAACACCGGGGAGCTGTTTTTT,CATSAPAGGLGNTGELFF
TRBD1,TRBJ1-6,TRBV4-1,.,TGCGCCAGCAGCCAAGCTCCGGGACAGGGCCCACTTAATTCACCCCTCCACTTT,CASSQAPGQGPLNSPLHF